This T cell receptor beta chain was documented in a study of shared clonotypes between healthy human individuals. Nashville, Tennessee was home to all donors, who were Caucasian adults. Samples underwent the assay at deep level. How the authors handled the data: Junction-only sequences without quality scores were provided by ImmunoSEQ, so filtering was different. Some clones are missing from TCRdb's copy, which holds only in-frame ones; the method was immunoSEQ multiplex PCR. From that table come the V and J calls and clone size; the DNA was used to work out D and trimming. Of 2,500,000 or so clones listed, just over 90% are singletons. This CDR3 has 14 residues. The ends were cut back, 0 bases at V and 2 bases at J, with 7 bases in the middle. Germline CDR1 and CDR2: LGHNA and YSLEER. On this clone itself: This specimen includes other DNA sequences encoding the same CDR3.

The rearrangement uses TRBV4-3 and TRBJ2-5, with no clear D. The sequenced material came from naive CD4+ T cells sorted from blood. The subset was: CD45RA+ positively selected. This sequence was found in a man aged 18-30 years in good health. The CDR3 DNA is TGCGCCAGCAGCCAAGAGGGTGGGCAAGAGACCCAGTACTTC. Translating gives CASSQEGGQETQYF.